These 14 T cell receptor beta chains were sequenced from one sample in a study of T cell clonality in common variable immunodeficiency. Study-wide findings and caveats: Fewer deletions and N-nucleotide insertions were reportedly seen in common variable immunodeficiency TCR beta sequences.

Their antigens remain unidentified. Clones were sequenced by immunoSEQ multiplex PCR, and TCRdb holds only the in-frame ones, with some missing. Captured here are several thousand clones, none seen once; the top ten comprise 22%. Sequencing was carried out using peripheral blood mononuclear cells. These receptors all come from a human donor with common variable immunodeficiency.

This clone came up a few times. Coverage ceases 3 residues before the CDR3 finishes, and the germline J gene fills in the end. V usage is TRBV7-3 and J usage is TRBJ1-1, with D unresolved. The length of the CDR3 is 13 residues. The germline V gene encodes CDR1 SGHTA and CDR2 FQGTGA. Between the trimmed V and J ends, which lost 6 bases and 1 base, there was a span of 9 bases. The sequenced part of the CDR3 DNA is TGTGCCAGCAGTAACACGGGGAACACTGAA. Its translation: CASSNTGNTE. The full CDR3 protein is CASSNTGNTEAFF.

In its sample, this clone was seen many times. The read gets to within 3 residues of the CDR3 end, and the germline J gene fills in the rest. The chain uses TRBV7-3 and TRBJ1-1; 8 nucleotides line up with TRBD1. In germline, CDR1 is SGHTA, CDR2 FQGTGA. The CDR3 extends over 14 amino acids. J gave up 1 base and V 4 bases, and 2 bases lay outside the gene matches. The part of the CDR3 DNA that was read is TGTGCCAGCAGCTCCGGACAGGGGAACACTGAA. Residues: CASSSGQGNTE. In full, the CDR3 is CASSSGQGNTEAFF.

The CDR3 loop reads CASSGRQGRYEQYF. Incomplete CDR3 DNA: TGTGCCAGCAGTGGAAGACAGGGACGCTACGAG. The chain carries TRBV6-1 and TRBJ2-7; 7 bases map to TRBD1. Read sequence stops 3 residues before the CDR3 end, and the germline J gene provides the missing end. The CDR3 covers 14 residues. CDR1 MNHNS and CDR2 SASEGT come from the germline V gene. J was trimmed by 3 bases and V by 4 bases; bases with no gene match: 6.

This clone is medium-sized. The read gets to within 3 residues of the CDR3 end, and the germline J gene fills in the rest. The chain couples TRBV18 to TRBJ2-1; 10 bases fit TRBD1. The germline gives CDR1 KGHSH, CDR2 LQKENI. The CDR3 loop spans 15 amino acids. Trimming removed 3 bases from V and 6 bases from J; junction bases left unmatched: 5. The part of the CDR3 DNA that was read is TGTGCCAGCTCACCGACAGGGGGCAGTGGCAATGAG. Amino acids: CASSPTGGSGNE. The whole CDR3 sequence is CASSPTGGSGNEQFF.

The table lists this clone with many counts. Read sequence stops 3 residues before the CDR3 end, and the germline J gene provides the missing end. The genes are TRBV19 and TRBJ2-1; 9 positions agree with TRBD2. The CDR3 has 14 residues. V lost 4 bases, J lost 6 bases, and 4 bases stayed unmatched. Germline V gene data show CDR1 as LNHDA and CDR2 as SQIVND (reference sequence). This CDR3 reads CASSTVAGVNEQFF. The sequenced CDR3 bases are TGTGCCAGTAGTACTGTAGCGGGAGTCAATGAG.

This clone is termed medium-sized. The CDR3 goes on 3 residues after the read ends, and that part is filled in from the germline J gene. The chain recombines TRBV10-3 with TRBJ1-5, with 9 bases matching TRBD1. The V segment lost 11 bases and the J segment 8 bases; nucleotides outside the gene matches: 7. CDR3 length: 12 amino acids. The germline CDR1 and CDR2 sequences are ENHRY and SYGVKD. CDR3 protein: CAVGQGNKPQHF. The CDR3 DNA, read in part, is TGTGCCGTCGGACAGGGGAACAAGCCC.

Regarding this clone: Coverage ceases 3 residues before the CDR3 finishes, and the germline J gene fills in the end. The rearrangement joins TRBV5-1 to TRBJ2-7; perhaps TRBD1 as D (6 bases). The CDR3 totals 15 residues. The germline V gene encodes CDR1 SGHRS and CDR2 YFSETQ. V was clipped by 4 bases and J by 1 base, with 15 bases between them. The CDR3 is CASSPTLQGSYEQYF. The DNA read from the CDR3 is TGCGCCAGCAGCCCCACCTTACAGGGTTCCTACGAG. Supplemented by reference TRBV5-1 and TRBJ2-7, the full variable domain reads KAGVTQTPRYLIKTRGQQVTLSCSPISGHRSVSWYQQTPGQGLQFLFEYFSETQRNKGNFPGRFSGRQFSNSRSEMNVSTLELGDSALYLCASSPTLQGSYEQYFGPGTRLTVT.

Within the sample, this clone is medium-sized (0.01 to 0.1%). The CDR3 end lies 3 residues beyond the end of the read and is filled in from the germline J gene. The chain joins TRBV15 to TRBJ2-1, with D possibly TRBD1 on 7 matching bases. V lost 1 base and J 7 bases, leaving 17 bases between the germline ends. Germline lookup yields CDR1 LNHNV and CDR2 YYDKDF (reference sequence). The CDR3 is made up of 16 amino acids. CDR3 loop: CATSRGEGAGRNEQFF. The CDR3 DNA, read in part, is TGTGCCACCAGCAGAGGAGAGGGGGCGGGACGGAATGAG.

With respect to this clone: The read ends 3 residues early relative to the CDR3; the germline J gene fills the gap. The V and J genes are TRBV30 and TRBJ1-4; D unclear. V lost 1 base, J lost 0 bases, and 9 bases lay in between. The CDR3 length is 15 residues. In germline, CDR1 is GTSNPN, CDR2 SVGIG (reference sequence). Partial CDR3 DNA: TGTGCCTGGAGTGACCCCAGCGCAACTAATGAAAAA. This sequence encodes CAWSDPSATNEK. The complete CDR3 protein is CAWSDPSATNEKLFF. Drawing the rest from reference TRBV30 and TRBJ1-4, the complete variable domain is SQTIHQWPATLVQPVGSPLSLECTVEGTSNPNLYWYRQAAGRGLQLLFYSVGIGQISSEVPQNLSASRPQDRQFILSSKKLLLSDSGFYLCAWSDPSATNEKLFFGSGTQLSVL.

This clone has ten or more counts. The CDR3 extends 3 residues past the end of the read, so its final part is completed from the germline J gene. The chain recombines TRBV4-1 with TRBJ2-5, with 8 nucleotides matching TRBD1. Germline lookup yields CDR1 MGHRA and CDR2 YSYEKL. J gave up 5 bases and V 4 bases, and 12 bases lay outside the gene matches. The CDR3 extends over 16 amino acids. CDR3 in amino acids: CASSRNGQGEGETQYF. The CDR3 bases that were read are TGCGCCAGCAGCCGGAACGGACAGGGTGAGGGGGAGACC.

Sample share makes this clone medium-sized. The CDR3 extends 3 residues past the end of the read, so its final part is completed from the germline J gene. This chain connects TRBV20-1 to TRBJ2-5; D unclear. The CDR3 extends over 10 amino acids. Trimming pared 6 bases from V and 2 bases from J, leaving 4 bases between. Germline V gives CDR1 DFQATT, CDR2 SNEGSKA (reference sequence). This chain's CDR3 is CSAPQETQYF. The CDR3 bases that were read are TGCAGTGCCCCGCAAGAGACC.

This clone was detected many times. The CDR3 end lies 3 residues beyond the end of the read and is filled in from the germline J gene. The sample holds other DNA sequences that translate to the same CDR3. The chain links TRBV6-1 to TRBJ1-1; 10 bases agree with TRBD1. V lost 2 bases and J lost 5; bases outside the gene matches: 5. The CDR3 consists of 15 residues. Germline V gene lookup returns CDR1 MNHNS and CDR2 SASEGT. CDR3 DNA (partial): TGTGCCAGCAGTGAAACGGGGACAGGGGATACTGAA. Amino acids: CASSETGTGDTE. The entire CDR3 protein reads CASSETGTGDTEAFF.

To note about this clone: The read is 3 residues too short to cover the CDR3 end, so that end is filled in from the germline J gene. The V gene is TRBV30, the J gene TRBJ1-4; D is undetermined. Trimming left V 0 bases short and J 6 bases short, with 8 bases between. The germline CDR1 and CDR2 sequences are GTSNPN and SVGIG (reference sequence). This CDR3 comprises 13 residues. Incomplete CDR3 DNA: TGTGCCTGGAGTGTGGCCGAGGATGAAAAA. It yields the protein CAWSVAEDEK. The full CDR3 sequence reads CAWSVAEDEKLFF.

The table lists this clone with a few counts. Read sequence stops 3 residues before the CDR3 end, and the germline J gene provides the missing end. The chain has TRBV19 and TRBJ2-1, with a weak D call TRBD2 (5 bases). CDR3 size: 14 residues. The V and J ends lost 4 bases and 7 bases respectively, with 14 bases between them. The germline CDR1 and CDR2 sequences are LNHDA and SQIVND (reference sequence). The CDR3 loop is CASSTGRGMNEQFF. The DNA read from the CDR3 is TGTGCCAGTAGTACAGGACGGGGTATGAATGAG.